The entry below gives a single T cell receptor (beta chain) sequence along with its context. Antigen unknown. The sample belongs to a study of monozygotic twins with inflammatory bowel disease. UMIs were attached via template switching, each with a 6-nucleotide sample barcode. TCRdb reanalyzed the 5' RACE reads, giving one entry per CDR3 protein sequence and no DNA. Recorded for this sample: approximately 330,000 distinct CDR3 sequences. Germline loops: CDR1 SQVTM, CDR2 ANQGSEA. The CDR3 runs to 16 residues. Points from the study as a whole: Relative clonotype sharing with others was diminished in IBD patients versus healthy twins, particularly with disease activity. Lower TCRbeta diversity (inverse Simpson) was seen in IBD patients than in healthy co-twins.

The rearrangement uses TRBV29-1 and TRBJ2-5; TCRdb designates TRBD2, a call that cannot be tested without DNA. The receptor comes from a human donor with ulcerative colitis or Crohn's disease, or a healthy co-twin of an affected twin (not recorded which). The sequenced sample was blood. CDR3 sequence: CSVEAGLAGLQETQYF.